This is a list of T cell receptor beta chains from one sample in a study of blood T cell repertoires in COVID-19. Clones were sequenced by immunoSEQ multiplex PCR, and TCRdb holds only the in-frame ones, with some missing. Among approximately 120,000 clones listed, about 80% were seen once. Sequences were obtained from peripheral blood. These receptors originate from a man in his 60s with acute or convalescent COVID-19. The CDR3 runs from the conserved cysteine through the conserved F or W. Fields, in order: clone size, J gene, D gene, V gene, CDR3 protein, CDR3 DNA. A D gene is named only where the DNA matches it firmly. Size tells how often a clone was seen (once, few, many) or the class of an expanded clone, and some rows leave it out.

>NA|TRBJ1-2|NA|TRBV20-1
CSAQTQGGYTF
TGCAGTGCCCAGACACAGGGTGGCTACACCTTC
>NA|TRBJ1-1|NA|TRBV28
CASTHQGGAFF
TGTGCCAGCACTCACCAAGGGGGAGCTTTCTTT
>NA|TRBJ1-2|TRBD1|TRBV28
CASSSGTVYYGYTF
TGTGCCAGCAGCTCCGGGACAGTCTACTATGGCTACACCTTC
>NA|TRBJ2-3|TRBD2|TRBV5-1
CASSLVRGSTDTQYF
TGCGCCAGCAGCTTGGTGCGGGGGTCCACAGATACGCAGTATTTT
>once|TRBJ2-1|TRBD1|TRBV6-4
CASSRDRVGNEQFF
TGTGCCAGCAGTCGGGACAGGGTAGGCAATGAGCAGTTCTTC
>NA|TRBJ2-7|NA|TRBV28
CASNPPRGEQYF
TGTGCCAGCAACCCCCCCCGGGGAGAGCAGTACTTC
>NA|TRBJ1-6|NA|TRBV2
CASSLQGSYNSPLHF
TGTGCCAGCAGTTTACAGGGCTCCTATAATTCACCCCTCCACTTT
>NA|TRBJ2-7|NA|TRBV28
CASSLITGNYEQYF
TGTGCCAGCAGTTTGATTACAGGGAACTACGAGCAGTACTTC
>NA|TRBJ2-3|TRBD2|TRBV9
CASSVGAGGLADTQYF
TGTGCCAGCAGCGTAGGAGCGGGAGGCCTAGCGGATACGCAGTATTTT
>NA|TRBJ2-7|TRBD1|TRBV24-1
CATSTGQPVDEQYF
TGTGCCACCAGTACGGGACAGCCGGTGGACGAGCAGTACTTC
>NA|TRBJ2-1|TRBD2|TRBV6-5
CASSYRGSGRANEQFF
TGTGCCAGCAGTTACCGTGGTAGCGGGAGAGCGAATGAGCAGTTCTTC
>NA|TRBJ2-1|NA|TRBV9
CASSVTQLSEQFF
TGTGCCAGCAGCGTAACTCAACTCTCTGAGCAGTTCTTC
>few|TRBJ2-7|TRBD2|TRBV19
CASSSGRGYEQYF
TGTGCCAGTAGTAGCGGGAGGGGATACGAGCAGTACTTC